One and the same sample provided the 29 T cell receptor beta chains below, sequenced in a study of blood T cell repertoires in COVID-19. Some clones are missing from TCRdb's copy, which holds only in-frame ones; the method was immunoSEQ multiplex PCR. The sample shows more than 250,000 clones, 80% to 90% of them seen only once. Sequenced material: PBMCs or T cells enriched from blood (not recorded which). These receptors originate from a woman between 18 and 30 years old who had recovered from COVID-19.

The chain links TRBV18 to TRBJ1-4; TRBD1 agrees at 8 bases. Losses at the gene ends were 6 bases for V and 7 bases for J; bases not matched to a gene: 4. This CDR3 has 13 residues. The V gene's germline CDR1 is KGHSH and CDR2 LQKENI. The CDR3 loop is CASSPGTGEKLFF. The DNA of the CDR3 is TGTGCCAGCTCGCCCGGGACAGGTGAAAAACTGTTTTTT.

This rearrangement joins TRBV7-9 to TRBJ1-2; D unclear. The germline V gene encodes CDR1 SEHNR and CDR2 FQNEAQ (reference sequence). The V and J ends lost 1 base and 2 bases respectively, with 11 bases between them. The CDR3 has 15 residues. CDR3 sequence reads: CASSLGGNVNYGYTF. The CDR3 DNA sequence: TGTGCCAGCAGCTTAGGCGGAAATGTCAACTATGGCTACACCTTC.

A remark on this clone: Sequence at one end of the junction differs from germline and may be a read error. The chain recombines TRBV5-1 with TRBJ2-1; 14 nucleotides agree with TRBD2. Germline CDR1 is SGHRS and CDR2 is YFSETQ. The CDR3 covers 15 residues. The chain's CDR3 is CASRFLTSGGDEQFF. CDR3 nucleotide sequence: TGCGCCAGCCGCTTTTTGACTAGCGGGGGGGATGAGCAGTTCTTC.

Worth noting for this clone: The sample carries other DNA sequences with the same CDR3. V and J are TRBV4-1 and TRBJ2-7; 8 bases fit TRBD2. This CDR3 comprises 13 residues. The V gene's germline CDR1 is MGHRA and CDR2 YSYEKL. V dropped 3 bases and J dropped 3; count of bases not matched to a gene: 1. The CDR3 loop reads CASSQGLDYEQYF. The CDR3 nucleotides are TGCGCCAGCAGCCAGGGACTAGACTACGAGCAGTACTTC.

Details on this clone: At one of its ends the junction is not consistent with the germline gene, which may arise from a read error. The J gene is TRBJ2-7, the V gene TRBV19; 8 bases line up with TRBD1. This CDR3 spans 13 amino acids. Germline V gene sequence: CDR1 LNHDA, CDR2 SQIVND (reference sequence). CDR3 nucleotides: TGTGCCAGTAGCACTACGGGGACAGGCCTTCAGGACTTC. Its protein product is CASSTTGTGLQDF.

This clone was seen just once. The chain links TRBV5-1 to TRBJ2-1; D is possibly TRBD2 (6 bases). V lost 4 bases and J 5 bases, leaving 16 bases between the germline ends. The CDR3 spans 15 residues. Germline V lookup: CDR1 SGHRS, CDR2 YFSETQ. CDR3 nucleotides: TGCGCCAGCAGCAGATCGACTAGGTCCGACAATGAGCAGTTCTTC. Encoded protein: CASSRSTRSDNEQFF.

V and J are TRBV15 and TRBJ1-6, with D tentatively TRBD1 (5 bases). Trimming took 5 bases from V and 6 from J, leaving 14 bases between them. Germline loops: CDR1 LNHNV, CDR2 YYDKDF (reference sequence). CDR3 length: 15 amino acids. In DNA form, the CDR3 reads TGTGCCACCAGCGGCCAACGCCAGGGTAATTCACCCCTCCACTTT. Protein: CATSGQRQGNSPLHF.

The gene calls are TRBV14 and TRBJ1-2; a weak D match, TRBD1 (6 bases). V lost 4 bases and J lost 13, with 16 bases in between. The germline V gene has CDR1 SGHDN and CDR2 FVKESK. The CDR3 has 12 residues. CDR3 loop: CASSRTALRVTF. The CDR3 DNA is TGTGCCAGCAGCCGGACAGCTCTTCGGGTCACCTTC.

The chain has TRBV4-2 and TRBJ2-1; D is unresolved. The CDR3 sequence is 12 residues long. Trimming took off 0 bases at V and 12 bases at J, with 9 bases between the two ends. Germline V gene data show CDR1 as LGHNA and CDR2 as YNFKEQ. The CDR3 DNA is TGTGCCAGCAGCCAAGATTGGGCAGGGCAGTTCTTC. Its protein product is CASSQDWAGQFF.

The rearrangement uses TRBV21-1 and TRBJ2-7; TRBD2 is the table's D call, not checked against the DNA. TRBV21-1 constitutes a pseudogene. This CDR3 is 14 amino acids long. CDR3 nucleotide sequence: TGTGCCAGCAGCCGGACTAGTGGGCCCACCGAGCAGTACTTC. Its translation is CASSRTSGPTEQYF.

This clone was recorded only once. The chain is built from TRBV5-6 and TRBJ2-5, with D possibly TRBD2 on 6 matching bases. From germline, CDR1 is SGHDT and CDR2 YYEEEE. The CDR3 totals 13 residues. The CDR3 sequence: CDGPREGGETQYF. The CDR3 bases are TGTGACGGGCCGCGGGAAGGTGGAGAGACCCAGTACTTC.

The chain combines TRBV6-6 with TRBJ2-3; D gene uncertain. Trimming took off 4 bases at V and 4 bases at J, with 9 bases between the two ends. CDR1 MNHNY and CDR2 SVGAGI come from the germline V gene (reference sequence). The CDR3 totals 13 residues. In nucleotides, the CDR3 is TGTGCCAGCAGTTTTCAGGTGGCAGATACGCAGTATTTT. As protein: CASSFQVADTQYF.

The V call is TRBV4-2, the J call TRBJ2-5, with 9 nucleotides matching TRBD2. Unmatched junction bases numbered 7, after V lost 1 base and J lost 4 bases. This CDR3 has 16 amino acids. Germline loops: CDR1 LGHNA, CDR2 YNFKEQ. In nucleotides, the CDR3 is TGTGCCAGCAGCCAAGGAGTCGGCGGGGGGGCAGAGACCCAGTACTTC. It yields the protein CASSQGVGGGAETQYF.

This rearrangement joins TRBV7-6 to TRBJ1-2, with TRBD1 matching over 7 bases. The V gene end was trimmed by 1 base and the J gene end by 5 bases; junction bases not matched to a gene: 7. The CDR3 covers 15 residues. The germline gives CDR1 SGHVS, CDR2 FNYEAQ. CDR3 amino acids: CASSLGVEGAYGYTF. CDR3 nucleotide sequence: TGTGCCAGCAGCTTAGGTGTAGAGGGGGCATATGGCTACACCTTC.

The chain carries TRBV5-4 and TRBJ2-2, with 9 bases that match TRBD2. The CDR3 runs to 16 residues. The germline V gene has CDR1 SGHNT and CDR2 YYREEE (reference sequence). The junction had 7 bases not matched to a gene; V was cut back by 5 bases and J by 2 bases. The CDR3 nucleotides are TGTGCCAGCAGGGTTAGCGGGGGCCTAAACACCGGGGAGCTGTTTTTT. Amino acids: CASRVSGGLNTGELFF.

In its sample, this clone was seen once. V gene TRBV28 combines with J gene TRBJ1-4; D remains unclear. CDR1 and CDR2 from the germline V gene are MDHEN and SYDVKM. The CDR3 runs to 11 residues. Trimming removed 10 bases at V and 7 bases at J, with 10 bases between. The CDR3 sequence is CATREGEKLFF. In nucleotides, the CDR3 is TGTGCCACCCGGGAAGGTGAAAAACTGTTTTTT.

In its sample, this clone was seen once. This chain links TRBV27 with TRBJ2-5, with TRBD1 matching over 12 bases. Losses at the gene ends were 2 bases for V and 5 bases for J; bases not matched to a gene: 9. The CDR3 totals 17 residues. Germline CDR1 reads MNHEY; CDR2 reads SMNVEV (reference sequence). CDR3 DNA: TGTGCCAGCAGTTTACTTTTCGGGACAGGGGGCTGGGAGACCCAGTACTTC. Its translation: CASSLLFGTGGWETQYF.

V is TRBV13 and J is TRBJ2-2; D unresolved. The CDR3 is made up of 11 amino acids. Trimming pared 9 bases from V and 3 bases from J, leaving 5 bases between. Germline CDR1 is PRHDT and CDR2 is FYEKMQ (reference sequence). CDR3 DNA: TGTGCCAGTCGTTACACCGGGGAGCTGTTTTTT. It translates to CASRYTGELFF.

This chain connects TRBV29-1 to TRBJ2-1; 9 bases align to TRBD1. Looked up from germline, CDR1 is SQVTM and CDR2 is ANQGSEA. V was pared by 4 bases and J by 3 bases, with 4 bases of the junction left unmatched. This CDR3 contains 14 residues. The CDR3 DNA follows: TGCAGCGTTGCGGACAGGGGAATCTACAATGAGCAGTTCTTC. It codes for CSVADRGIYNEQFF.

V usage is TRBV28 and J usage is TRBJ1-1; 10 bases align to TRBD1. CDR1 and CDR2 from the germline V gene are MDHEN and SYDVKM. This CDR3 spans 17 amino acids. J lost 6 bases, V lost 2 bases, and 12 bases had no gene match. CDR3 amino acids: CASSLAPAGTGVPEAFF. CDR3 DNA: TGTGCCAGCAGTTTAGCCCCGGCGGGGACAGGGGTCCCTGAAGCTTTCTTT.

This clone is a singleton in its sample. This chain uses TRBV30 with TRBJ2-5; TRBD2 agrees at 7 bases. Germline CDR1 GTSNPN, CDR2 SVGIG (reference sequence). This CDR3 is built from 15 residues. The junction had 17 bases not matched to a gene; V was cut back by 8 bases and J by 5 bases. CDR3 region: CAQRPAAGRGETQYF. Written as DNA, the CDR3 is TGTGCCCAACGACCCGCAGCGGGGCGGGGTGAGACCCAGTACTTC.

CDR3 nucleotide sequence: TGTGCCTGGAGTGTAGCGGGGAGTCAGCCCCAGCATTTT. Encoded protein: CAWSVAGSQPQHF. The rearrangement joins TRBV30 to TRBJ1-5; D is unclear. Deletions cut 0 bases from V and 6 bases from J, with 9 bases between. There are 13 residues in the CDR3. Germline CDR1 is GTSNPN and CDR2 is SVGIG (reference sequence).

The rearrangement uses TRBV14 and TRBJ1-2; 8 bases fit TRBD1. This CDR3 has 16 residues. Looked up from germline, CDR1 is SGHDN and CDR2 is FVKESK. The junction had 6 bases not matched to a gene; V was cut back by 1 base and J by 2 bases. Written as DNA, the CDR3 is TGTGCCAGCAGCCAAGTTGGCCGGGACAGGAACTATGGCTACACCTTC. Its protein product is CASSQVGRDRNYGYTF. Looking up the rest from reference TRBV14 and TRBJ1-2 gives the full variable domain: EAGVTQFPSHSVIEKGQTVTLRCDPISGHDNLYWYRRVMGKEIKFLLHFVKESKQDESGMPNNRFLAERTGGTYSTLKVQPAELEDSGVYFCASSQVGRDRNYGYTFGSGTRLTVV.

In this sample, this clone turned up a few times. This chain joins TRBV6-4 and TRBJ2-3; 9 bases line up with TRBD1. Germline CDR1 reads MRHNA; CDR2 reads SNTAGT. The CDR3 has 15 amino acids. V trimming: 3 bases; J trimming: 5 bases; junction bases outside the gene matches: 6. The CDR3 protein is CASSETGGAGDTQYF. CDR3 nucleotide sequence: TGTGCCAGCAGTGAAACAGGGGGCGCGGGAGATACGCAGTATTTT.

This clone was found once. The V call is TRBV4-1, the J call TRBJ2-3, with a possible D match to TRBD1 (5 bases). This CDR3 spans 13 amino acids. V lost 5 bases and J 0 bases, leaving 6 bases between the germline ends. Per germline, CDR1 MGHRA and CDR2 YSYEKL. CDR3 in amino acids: CASSAGSTDTQYF. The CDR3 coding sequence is TGCGCCAGCAGCGCAGGGAGCACAGATACGCAGTATTTT.

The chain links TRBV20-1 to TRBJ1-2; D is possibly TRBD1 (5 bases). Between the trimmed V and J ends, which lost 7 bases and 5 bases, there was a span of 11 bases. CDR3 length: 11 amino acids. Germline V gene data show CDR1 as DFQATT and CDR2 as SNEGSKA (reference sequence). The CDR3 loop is CSETADYGYTF. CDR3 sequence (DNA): TGCAGTGAGACAGCCGATTATGGCTACACCTTC.

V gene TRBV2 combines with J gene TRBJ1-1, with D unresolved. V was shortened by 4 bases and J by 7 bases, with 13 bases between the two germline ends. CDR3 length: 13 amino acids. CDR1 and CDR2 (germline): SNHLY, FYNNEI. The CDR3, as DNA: TGTGCCAGCAGTGCGGGCTTGAGGGTTGAAGCTTTCTTT. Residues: CASSAGLRVEAFF. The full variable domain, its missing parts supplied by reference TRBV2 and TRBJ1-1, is EPEVTQTPSHQVTQMGQEVILRCVPISNHLYFYWYRQILGQKVEFLVSFYNNEISEKSEIFDDQFSVERPDGSNFTLKIRSTKLEDSAMYFCASSAGLRVEAFFGQGTRLTVV.

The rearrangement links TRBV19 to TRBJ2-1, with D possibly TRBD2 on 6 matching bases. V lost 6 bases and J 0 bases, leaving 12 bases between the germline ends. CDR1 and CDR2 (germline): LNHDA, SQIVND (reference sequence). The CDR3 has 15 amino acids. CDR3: CASSRGSSSYNEQFF. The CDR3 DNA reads TGTGCCAGTAGCCGGGGGAGTTCCTCCTACAATGAGCAGTTCTTC.

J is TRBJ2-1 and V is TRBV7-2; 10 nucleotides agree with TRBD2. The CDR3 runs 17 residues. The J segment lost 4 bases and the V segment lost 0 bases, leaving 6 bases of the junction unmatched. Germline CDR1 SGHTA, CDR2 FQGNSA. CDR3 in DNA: TGTGCCAGCAGCTTAGCGTCTACTAGCGGGATGTACAATGAGCAGTTCTTC. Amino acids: CASSLASTSGMYNEQFF.